This T cell receptor (beta chain) was retrieved from a study of blood T cell repertoires in COVID-19. Whole-study context: T cells, B-cell-depleted T cells, or PBMCs supplied cDNA or gDNA.

Libraries were prepared by immunoSEQ multiplex PCR; TCRdb keeps only in-frame clonotypes and omits some of them. Altogether under 250,000 clones are present, approximately 85% being singletons, with the ten largest covering over 7.5%. Participant-reported clinical history was the basis for cohort assignment. Germline values: CDR1 WNHNN, CDR2 SYGVQD (reference sequence). Trimming cost V 5 bases and J 3 bases; bases outside gene matches: 3. The CDR3 is 13 amino acids. Sample: PBMCs or T cells enriched from blood (not recorded which). The V call is TRBV10-1, the J call TRBJ2-7; 8 bases line up with TRBD1. The receptor comes from a woman between 45 and 60 years old with acute COVID-19. CDR3 coding DNA: TGCGCCAGCAGTCCAGACAGGGGCTACGAGCAGTACTTC. Translation gives CASSPDRGYEQYF.